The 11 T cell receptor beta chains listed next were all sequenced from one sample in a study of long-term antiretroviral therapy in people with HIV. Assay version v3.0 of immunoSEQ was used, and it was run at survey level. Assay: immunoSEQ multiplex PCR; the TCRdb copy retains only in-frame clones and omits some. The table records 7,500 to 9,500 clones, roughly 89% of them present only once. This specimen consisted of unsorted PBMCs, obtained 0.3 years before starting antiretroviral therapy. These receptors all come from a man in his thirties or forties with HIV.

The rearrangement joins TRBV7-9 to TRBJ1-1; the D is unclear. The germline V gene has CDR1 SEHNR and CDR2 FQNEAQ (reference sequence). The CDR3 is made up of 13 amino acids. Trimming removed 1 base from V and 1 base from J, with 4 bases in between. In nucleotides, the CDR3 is TGTGCCAGCAGCTTAGAAGCGAACACTGAAGCTTTCTTT. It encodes CASSLEANTEAFF.

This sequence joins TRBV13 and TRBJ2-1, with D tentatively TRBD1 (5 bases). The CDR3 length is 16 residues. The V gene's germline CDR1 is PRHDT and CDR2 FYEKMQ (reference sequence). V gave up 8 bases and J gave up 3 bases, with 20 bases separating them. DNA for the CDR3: TGTGCCAGCCACTATAGGGGTGAAGCGTTCTACAATGAGCAGTTCTTC. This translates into CASHYRGEAFYNEQFF.

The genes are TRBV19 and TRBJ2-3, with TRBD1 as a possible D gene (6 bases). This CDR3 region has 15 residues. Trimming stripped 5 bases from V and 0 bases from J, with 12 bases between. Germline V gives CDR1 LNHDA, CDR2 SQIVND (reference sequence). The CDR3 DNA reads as TGTGCCAGTAGTGGGGGCGGATATAGCACAGATACGCAGTATTTT. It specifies CASSGGGYSTDTQYF.

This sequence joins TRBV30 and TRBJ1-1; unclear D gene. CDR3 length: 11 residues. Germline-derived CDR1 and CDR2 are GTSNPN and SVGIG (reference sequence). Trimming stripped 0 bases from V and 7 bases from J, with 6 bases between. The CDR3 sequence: CAWSVEVEAFF. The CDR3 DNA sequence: TGTGCCTGGAGTGTAGAAGTTGAAGCTTTCTTT.

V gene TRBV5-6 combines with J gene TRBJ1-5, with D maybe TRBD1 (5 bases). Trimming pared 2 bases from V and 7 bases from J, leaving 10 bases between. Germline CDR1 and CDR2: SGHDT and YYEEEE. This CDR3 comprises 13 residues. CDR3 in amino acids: CASSLTGTQPQHF. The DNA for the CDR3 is TGTGCCAGCAGCTTAACCGGGACCCAGCCCCAGCATTTT.

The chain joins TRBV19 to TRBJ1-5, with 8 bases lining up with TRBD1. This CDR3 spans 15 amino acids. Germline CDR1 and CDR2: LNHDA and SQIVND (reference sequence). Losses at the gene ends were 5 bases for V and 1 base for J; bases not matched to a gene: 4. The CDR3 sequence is CASSGQGRSNQPQHF. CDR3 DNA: TGTGCCAGTAGTGGACAGGGTAGGAGCAATCAGCCCCAGCATTTT.

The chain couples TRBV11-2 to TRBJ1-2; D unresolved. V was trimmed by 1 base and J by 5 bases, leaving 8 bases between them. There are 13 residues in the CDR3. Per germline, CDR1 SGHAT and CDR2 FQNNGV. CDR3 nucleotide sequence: TGTGCCAGCAGCTTAGGGGGAGCGTATGGCTACACCTTC. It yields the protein CASSLGGAYGYTF.

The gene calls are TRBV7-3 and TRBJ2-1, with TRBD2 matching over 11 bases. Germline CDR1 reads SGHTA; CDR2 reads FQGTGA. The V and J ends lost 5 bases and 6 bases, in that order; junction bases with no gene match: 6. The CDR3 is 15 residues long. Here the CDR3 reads CASSRTSGGSNEQFF. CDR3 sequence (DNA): TGTGCCAGCAGCAGAACTAGCGGGGGTTCCAATGAGCAGTTCTTC.

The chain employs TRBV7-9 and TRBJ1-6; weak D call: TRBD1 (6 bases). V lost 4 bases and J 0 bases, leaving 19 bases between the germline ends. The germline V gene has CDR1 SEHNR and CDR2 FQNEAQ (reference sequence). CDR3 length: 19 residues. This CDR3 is CASSYGGRRFSSYNSPLHF. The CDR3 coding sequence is TGTGCCAGCAGCTACGGGGGGCGAAGATTCAGCTCCTATAATTCACCCCTCCACTTT.

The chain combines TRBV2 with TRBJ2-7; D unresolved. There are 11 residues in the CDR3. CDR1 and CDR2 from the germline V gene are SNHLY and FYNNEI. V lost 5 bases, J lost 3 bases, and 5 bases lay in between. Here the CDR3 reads CASSSNYEQYF. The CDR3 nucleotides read TGTGCCAGCAGTTCCAACTACGAGCAGTACTTC.

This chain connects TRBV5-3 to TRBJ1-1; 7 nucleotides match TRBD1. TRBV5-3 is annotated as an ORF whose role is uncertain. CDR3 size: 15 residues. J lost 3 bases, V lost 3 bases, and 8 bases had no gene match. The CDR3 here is CARSWNLRGDTEAFF. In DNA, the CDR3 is TGTGCCAGAAGCTGGAATCTCAGGGGGGACACTGAAGCTTTCTTT.